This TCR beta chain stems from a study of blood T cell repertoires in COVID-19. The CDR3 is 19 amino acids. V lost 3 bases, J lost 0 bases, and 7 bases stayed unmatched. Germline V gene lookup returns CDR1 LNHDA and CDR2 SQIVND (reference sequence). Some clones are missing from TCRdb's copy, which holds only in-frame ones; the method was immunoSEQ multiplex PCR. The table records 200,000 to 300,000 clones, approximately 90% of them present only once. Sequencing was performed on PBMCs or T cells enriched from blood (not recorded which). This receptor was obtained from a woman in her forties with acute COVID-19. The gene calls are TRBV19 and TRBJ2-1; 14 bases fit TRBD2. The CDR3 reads CASSIQGLAGVRSYNEQFF. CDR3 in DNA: TGTGCCAGTAGTATCCAGGGACTAGCGGGGGTCCGCTCCTACAATGAGCAGTTCTTC.